A single sample gave rise to the 6 T cell receptor beta chains below, sequenced in a study of blood T cell repertoires in COVID-19. Assay: immunoSEQ multiplex PCR; the TCRdb copy retains only in-frame clones and omits some. The table records around 450,000 clones, 70% to 90% of them present only once. The sequencing sample was made of PBMCs or T cells enriched from blood (not recorded which). The source is a woman between 18 and 29 years old with acute COVID-19.

This clone was found once. The chain employs TRBV27 and TRBJ2-2; 8 bases agree with TRBD1. The CDR3 runs to 15 residues. J gave up 9 bases and V 3 bases, and 9 bases lay outside the gene matches. Germline CDR1 and CDR2: MNHEY and SMNVEV (reference sequence). CDR3 loop: CASSFNRAGGRELFF. The DNA for the CDR3 is TGTGCCAGCAGTTTCAATCGGGCAGGGGGCCGGGAGCTGTTTTTT.

The J gene is TRBJ1-6, the V gene TRBV5-4; 9 nucleotides align to TRBD1. This CDR3 is 17 amino acids long. CDR1 SGHNT and CDR2 YYREEE come from the germline V gene (reference sequence). The junction had 5 bases not matched to a gene; V was cut back by 4 bases and J by 0 bases. CDR3 in amino acids: CASSMGQGVSYNSPLHF. In DNA form, the CDR3 reads TGTGCCAGCAGCATGGGACAGGGTGTCTCCTATAATTCACCCCTCCACTTT.

The rearrangement uses TRBV6-5 and TRBJ1-3, with D possibly TRBD1 on 5 matching bases. This CDR3 has 14 residues. The germline gives CDR1 MNHEY, CDR2 SVGAGI. V was cut by 8 bases and J by 8 bases, with 19 bases left in between. In nucleotides, the CDR3 is TGTGCCAGCGCCCCAGGCAGGGCGAGAGACACCATATATTTT. It codes for CASAPGRARDTIYF.

The chain carries TRBV5-1 and TRBJ2-3; TRBD2 is a possible D gene (7 bases). The V end lost 4 bases, the J end lost 2 bases, and 20 bases lay between the germline ends. The CDR3 runs 17 residues. Germline CDR1 and CDR2: SGHRS and YFSETQ. The CDR3 loop reads CASSLLPGGGNTDTQYF. The CDR3 coding sequence is TGCGCCAGCAGCCTACTCCCGGGGGGCGGTAACACAGATACGCAGTATTTT.

V is TRBV19 and J is TRBJ1-2, with TRBD1 matching over 7 bases. Germline V gene lookup returns CDR1 LNHDA and CDR2 SQIVND (reference sequence). The CDR3 spans 14 residues. J gave up 2 bases and V 3 bases, and 3 bases lay outside the gene matches. This chain's CDR3 is CASSITGVNYGYTF. The DNA of the CDR3 is TGTGCCAGTAGTATTACAGGGGTAAACTATGGCTACACCTTC.

The gene calls are TRBV7-2 and TRBJ1-5; tentatively, D is TRBD1 (5 bases). Germline values: CDR1 SGHTA, CDR2 FQGNSA. CDR3 length: 12 amino acids. V lost 5 bases and J 4 bases, leaving 6 bases between the germline ends. CDR3 DNA: TGTGCCAGCAGCCAGGGAAATCAGCCCCAGCATTTT. As protein: CASSQGNQPQHF.